Presented here are 25 T cell receptor beta chains from one specimen sequenced in a study of T cells in localized non-small cell lung cancer. The assay was immunoSEQ multiplex PCR, and TCRdb's table has in-frame clones only and misses some. The sample gives 75,000 to 90,000 clones, 84% of which show up once; about 2.7% is in the top ten. The starting material was peripheral blood, obtained before any cancer treatment. These receptors came from a man between 35 and 75 years old with stage I lung adenocarcinoma.

The J gene is TRBJ1-2, the V gene TRBV5-1; D uncertain. The V end lost 1 base, the J end lost 7 bases, and 17 bases lay between the germline ends. Germline V lookup: CDR1 SGHRS, CDR2 YFSETQ. This CDR3 spans 15 amino acids. CDR3 nucleotide sequence: TGCGCCAGCAGCTTGTCAAGAGGCCTAAAGGGTGGCTACACCTTC. Residues: CASSLSRGLKGGYTF.

The gene calls are TRBV5-1 and TRBJ2-5; D gene ambiguous. From germline, CDR1 is SGHRS and CDR2 YFSETQ. The CDR3 has 14 residues. Trimming removed 4 bases at V and 1 base at J, with 11 bases between. The CDR3 reads CASSVQGSQETQYF. In DNA, the CDR3 is TGCGCCAGCAGCGTGCAAGGGTCCCAAGAGACCCAGTACTTC.

The chain has TRBV30 and TRBJ2-7, with 11 bases lining up with TRBD1. Germline V gene data show CDR1 as GTSNPN and CDR2 as SVGIG (reference sequence). The CDR3 loop spans 14 amino acids. With V trimmed by 5 bases and J by 5 bases, 8 bases remained unmatched. CDR3 sequence: CAWGTGTGGNEQYF. The CDR3 nucleotides are TGTGCCTGGGGAACCGGGACAGGGGGAAACGAGCAGTACTTC.

This clone occurred once. The chain has TRBV7-2 and TRBJ1-3; 9 positions agree with TRBD1. V lost 5 bases, J lost 9 bases, and 5 bases stayed unmatched. CDR1 and CDR2 from the germline V gene are SGHTA and FQGNSA. This CDR3 has 13 amino acids. The CDR3 spells CASSPGQGSTIYF. The CDR3, as DNA: TGTGCCAGCAGCCCAGGACAGGGGAGCACCATATATTTT.

The rearrangement links TRBV15 to TRBJ2-3; 10 bases align to TRBD2. V lost 2 bases to trimming and J lost 3 bases; unmatched junction nucleotides: 5. The CDR3 totals 16 residues. CDR1 is LNHNV, CDR2 YYDKDF, per germline (reference sequence). CDR3 loop: CATSRLAGGETDTQYF. As DNA, the CDR3 is TGTGCCACCAGCAGATTAGCGGGGGGAGAAACAGATACGCAGTATTTT.

The J gene is TRBJ2-7, the V gene TRBV7-2; D possibly corresponds to TRBD1 (5 bases). V lost 0 bases and J lost 5, with 17 bases in between. Germline CDR1 SGHTA, CDR2 FQGNSA. The CDR3 consists of 16 residues. The CDR3 is CASSLAVQGKGNEQYF. The CDR3 DNA reads as TGTGCCAGCAGCTTAGCAGTGCAGGGAAAGGGAAACGAGCAGTACTTC.

The chain carries TRBV27 and TRBJ2-3; 7 nucleotides match TRBD1. This CDR3 is built from 19 residues. V lost 5 bases and J lost 5; bases outside the gene matches: 22. Germline V lookup: CDR1 MNHEY, CDR2 SMNVEV (reference sequence). CDR3 region: CASSPGRGDPGQRVDTQYF. Here the CDR3 DNA reads TGTGCCAGCAGTCCGGGCAGGGGAGATCCGGGACAGAGGGTAGATACGCAGTATTTT.

The chain couples TRBV19 to TRBJ1-5; 8 positions agree with TRBD1. Germline CDR1 is LNHDA and CDR2 is SQIVND (reference sequence). J was trimmed by 9 bases and V by 6 bases; bases with no gene match: 16. The CDR3 consists of 16 residues. This CDR3 is CASRLTGARVGRPQHF. CDR3 nucleotides: TGTGCCAGTAGGTTGACAGGGGCCCGGGTCGGGCGGCCCCAGCATTTT.

The J gene is TRBJ1-4, the V gene TRBV6-6, with D maybe TRBD1 (5 bases). The CDR3 has 15 residues. Per germline, CDR1 MNHNY and CDR2 SVGAGI (reference sequence). V gave up 0 bases and J gave up 11 bases, with 16 bases separating them. In nucleotides, the CDR3 is TGTGCCAGCAGTTACTCGATAGGGTTAGAGGGGAAACTGTTTTTT. The encoded protein is CASSYSIGLEGKLFF.

The genes are TRBV10-1 and TRBJ2-2, with D possibly TRBD1 on 6 matching bases. From germline, CDR1 is WNHNN and CDR2 SYGVQD (reference sequence). V dropped 2 bases and J dropped 0 bases, with 10 bases sitting between them. The CDR3 runs 16 residues. The CDR3 loop reads CASSEPAGANTGELFF. In DNA, the CDR3 is TGCGCCAGCAGTGAGCCGGCAGGGGCGAACACCGGGGAGCTGTTTTTT.

The V gene is TRBV7-2, the J gene TRBJ1-1; no definite D call. Germline V CDR1 and CDR2: SGHTA, FQGNSA. The CDR3 loop spans 16 amino acids. Trimming removed 3 bases from V and 2 bases from J, with 16 bases in between. CDR3 nucleotide sequence: TGTGCCAGCAGCTTTATCCGCCTCCGGGATAACACTGAAGCTTTCTTT. Its translation is CASSFIRLRDNTEAFF. The full variable domain, rest sourced from reference TRBV7-2 and TRBJ1-1, is GAGVSQSPSNKVTEKGKDVELRCDPISGHTALYWYRQSLGQGLEFLIYFQGNSAPDKSGLPSDRFSAERTGGSVSTLTIQRTQQEDSAVYLCASSFIRLRDNTEAFFGQGTRLTVV.

This clone was seen once. The gene calls are TRBV29-1 and TRBJ2-5, with TRBD2 matching over 11 bases. The J call may not be correct, given that the DNA end is closer to TRBJ2-7. Germline CDR1 SQVTM, CDR2 ANQGSEA. There are 13 residues in the CDR3. CDR3 sequence (DNA): TGCAGCGGTCTAACTAGCGGGAGCTACGAGCAGTACTTC. It translates to CSGLTSGSYEQYF.

J is TRBJ1-5 and V is TRBV10-2; 7 bases line up with TRBD1. This CDR3 contains 15 residues. From germline, CDR1 is WSHSY and CDR2 SAAADI. After removal of 6 bases from V and 0 bases from J, the junction contained 5 bases not matched to a gene. DNA for the CDR3: TGCGCCAGCAGGAACCGGGACAGTAGCAATCAGCCCCAGCATTTT. Translated, it gives CASRNRDSSNQPQHF.

In its sample, this clone was seen a few times. The chain joins TRBV7-2 to TRBJ2-5; the D is unclear. The CDR3 sequence is 15 residues long. V lost 3 bases and J 5 bases, leaving 16 bases between the germline ends. The germline V gene has CDR1 SGHTA and CDR2 FQGNSA. CDR3 nucleotide sequence: TGTGCCAGCAGCTTTTCCCCCCCCGTGGGGGAGACCCAGTACTTC. It codes for CASSFSPPVGETQYF.

This chain links TRBV27 with TRBJ2-2; D gene ambiguous. Germline V gene data show CDR1 as MNHEY and CDR2 as SMNVEV (reference sequence). This CDR3 contains 14 residues. Trimming left V 5 bases short and J 2 bases short, with 9 bases between. In DNA, the CDR3 is TGTGCCAGCAGTCCCCCACTTAACACCGGGGAGCTGTTTTTT. This translates into CASSPPLNTGELFF.

As DNA, the CDR3 is TGTGCCAGCAGCGTAGTGGGCAACGCCTACGAGCAGTACTTC. Encoded protein: CASSVVGNAYEQYF. The rearrangement joins TRBV9 to TRBJ2-7; unclear D gene. Germline CDR1 reads SGDLS; CDR2 reads YYNGEE. There are 14 residues in the CDR3. Trimming pared 0 bases from V and 2 bases from J, leaving 9 bases between.

This chain joins TRBV30 and TRBJ1-1, with D unresolved. Germline assignment: CDR1 GTSNPN and CDR2 SVGIG (reference sequence). Trimming left V 0 bases short and J 3 bases short, with 11 bases between. This CDR3 is built from 14 residues. The DNA of the CDR3 is TGTGCCTGGAGTGTACGGGTTAGGGACACTGAAGCTTTCTTT. It codes for CAWSVRVRDTEAFF.

The chain links TRBV9 to TRBJ1-5; D uncertain. Trimming took 0 bases from V and 5 from J, leaving 12 bases between them. Germline V gives CDR1 SGDLS, CDR2 YYNGEE. The CDR3 has 15 amino acids. This CDR3 is CASSVDVGRDQPQHF. The CDR3 bases are TGTGCCAGCAGCGTAGACGTAGGGCGAGATCAGCCCCAGCATTTT.

V gene TRBV18 combines with J gene TRBJ2-1; maybe TRBD2 (6 bases). The CDR3 is made up of 13 amino acids. The V end was cut by 3 bases, the J end by 6 bases, with 9 bases between. Germline lookup yields CDR1 KGHSH and CDR2 LQKENI. The DNA for the CDR3 is TGTGCCAGCTCACCGGAGGGGATCAATGAGCAGTTCTTC. Translation gives CASSPEGINEQFF.

This clone has a single count. The V and J genes are TRBV10-3 and TRBJ2-2, with D hard to call. Trimming shortened V by 4 bases and J by 4 bases, and 13 bases separated the two germline ends. Germline V lookup: CDR1 ENHRY, CDR2 SYGVKD. The CDR3 sequence is 15 residues long. CDR3 coding DNA: TGTGCCATCAGTGGATTCGGAGTTGTCACCGGGGAGCTGTTTTTT. Amino acids: CAISGFGVVTGELFF.

In its sample, this clone was seen a few times. The V gene is TRBV20-1, the J gene TRBJ1-2; D is unclear. The CDR3 loop spans 10 amino acids. CDR1 and CDR2 (germline): DFQATT, SNEGSKA (reference sequence). V lost 7 bases and J lost 8, with 11 bases in between. Here the CDR3 reads CSVEEEGYTF. The CDR3 DNA sequence: TGCAGTGTTGAAGAGGAGGGCTACACCTTC.

The chain employs TRBV5-6 and TRBJ2-7; 9 nucleotides align to TRBD1. Trimming took 2 bases from V and 4 from J; bases not matched to a gene: 4. Germline lookup yields CDR1 SGHDT and CDR2 YYEEEE. The CDR3 sequence is 14 residues long. In DNA, the CDR3 is TGTGCCAGCAGCTTACAGGGGGCTTCTTACGAGCAGTACTTC. This codes for CASSLQGASYEQYF.

The chain carries TRBV29-1 and TRBJ2-1; 9 positions agree with TRBD2. The CDR3 spans 17 residues. V shed 7 bases and J 5 bases; nucleotides not matched to a gene: 18. Germline V CDR1 and CDR2: SQVTM, ANQGSEA. The CDR3 DNA reads TGCAGCGGTTACCGGGTAGCGGGGGCGCCTCTCCACAATGAGCAGTTCTTC. Its translation: CSGYRVAGAPLHNEQFF.

J is TRBJ2-1 and V is TRBV28; no firm D call. This CDR3 has 13 amino acids. Germline V lookup: CDR1 MDHEN, CDR2 SYDVKM. The V end lost 2 bases, the J end lost 8 bases, and 10 bases lay between the germline ends. CDR3 region: CASSLLTSHEQFF. For the CDR3, the DNA is TGTGCCAGCAGTTTACTAACATCCCATGAGCAGTTCTTC.

This sequence joins TRBV7-6 and TRBJ1-2, with no clear D. The germline V and J ends were trimmed by 3 bases and 2 bases, with 7 bases remaining between them. The CDR3 sequence is 13 residues long. From germline, CDR1 is SGHVS and CDR2 FNYEAQ. CDR3 sequence (DNA): TGTGCCAGCAGCTTGGACGGCAACTATGGCTACACCTTC. Residues: CASSLDGNYGYTF.